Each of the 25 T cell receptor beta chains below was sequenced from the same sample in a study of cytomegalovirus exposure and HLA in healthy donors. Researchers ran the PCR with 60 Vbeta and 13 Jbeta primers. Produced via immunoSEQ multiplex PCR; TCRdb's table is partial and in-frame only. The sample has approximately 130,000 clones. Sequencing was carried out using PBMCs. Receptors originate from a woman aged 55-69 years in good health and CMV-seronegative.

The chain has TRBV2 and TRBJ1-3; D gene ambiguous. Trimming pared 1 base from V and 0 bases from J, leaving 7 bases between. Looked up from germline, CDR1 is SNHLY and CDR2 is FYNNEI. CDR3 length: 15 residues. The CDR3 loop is CASSEGSSSGNTIYF. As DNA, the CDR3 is TGTGCCAGCAGTGAAGGATCGAGCTCTGGAAACACCATATATTTT.

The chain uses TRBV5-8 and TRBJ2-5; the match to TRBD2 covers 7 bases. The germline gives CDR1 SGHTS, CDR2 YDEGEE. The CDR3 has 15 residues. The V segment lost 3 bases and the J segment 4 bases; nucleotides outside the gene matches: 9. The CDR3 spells CASSWRLASGETQYF. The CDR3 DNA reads TGTGCCAGCAGCTGGAGACTAGCCAGTGGAGAGACCCAGTACTTC.

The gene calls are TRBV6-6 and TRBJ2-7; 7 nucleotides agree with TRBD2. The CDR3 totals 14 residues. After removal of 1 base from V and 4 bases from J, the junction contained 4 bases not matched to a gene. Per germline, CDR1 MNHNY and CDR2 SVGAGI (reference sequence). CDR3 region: CASSYLGLDYEQYF. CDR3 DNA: TGTGCCAGCAGTTACTTAGGACTAGATTACGAGCAGTACTTC.

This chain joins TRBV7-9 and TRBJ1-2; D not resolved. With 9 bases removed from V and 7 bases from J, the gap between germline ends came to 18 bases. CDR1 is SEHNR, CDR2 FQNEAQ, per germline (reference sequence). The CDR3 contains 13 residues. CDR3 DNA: TGTGCCAGTCAGCCGCCGGGGTTAAGTGGCTACACCTTC. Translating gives CASQPPGLSGYTF.

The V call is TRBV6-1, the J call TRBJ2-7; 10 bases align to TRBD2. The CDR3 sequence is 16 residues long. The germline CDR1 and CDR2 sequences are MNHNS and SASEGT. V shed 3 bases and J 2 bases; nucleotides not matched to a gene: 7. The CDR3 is CASSDVGLAETYEQYF. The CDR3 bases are TGTGCCAGCAGTGACGTAGGACTAGCGGAGACCTACGAGCAGTACTTC.

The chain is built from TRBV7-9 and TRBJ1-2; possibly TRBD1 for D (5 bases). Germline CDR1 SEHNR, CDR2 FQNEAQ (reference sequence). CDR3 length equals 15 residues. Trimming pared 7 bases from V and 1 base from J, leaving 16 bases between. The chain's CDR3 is CASTTPQGRNYGYTF. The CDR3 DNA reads TGTGCCAGCACCACTCCGCAGGGCCGTAACTATGGCTACACCTTC.

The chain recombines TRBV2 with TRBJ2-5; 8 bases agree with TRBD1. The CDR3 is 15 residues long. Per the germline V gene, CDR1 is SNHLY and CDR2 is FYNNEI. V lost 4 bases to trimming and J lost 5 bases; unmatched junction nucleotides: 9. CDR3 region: CASSVRTGFRETQYF. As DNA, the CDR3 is TGTGCCAGCAGTGTGAGGACAGGGTTCCGGGAGACCCAGTACTTC.

CDR3 nucleotide sequence: TGTGCCAGCAGCGTAGGGGACTTCAAGTACGAGCAGTACTTC. Amino acid sequence: CASSVGDFKYEQYF. V gene TRBV9 combines with J gene TRBJ2-7, with D possibly TRBD2 on 6 matching bases. The CDR3 is 14 amino acids. Germline V gene data show CDR1 as SGDLS and CDR2 as YYNGEE. V was clipped by 0 bases and J by 4 bases, with 11 bases between them.

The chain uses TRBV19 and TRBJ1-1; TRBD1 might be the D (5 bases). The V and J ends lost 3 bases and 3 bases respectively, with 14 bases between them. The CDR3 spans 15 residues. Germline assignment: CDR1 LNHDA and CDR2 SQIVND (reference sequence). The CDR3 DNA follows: TGTGCCAGTAGTATGATGGGGCCTCAGCACACTGAAGCTTTCTTT. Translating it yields CASSMMGPQHTEAFF.

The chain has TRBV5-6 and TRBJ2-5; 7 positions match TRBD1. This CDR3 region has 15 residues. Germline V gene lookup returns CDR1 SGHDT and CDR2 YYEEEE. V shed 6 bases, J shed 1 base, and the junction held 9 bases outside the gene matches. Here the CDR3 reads CASTASGTAQETQYF. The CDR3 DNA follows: TGTGCCAGCACCGCATCCGGGACAGCCCAAGAGACCCAGTACTTC.

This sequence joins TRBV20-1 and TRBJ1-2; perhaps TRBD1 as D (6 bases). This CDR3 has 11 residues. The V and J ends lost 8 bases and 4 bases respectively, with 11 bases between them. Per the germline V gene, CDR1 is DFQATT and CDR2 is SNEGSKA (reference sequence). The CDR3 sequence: CSTPGVYGYTF. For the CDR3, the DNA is TGCAGTACCCCAGGGGTCTATGGCTACACCTTC.

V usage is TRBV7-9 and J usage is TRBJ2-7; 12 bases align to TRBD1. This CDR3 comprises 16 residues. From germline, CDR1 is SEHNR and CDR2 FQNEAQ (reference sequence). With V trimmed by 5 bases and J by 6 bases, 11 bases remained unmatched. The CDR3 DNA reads TGTGCCAGCAGCCCATTTATGCGGGACAGGGGGCTCGAGCAGTACTTC. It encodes CASSPFMRDRGLEQYF.

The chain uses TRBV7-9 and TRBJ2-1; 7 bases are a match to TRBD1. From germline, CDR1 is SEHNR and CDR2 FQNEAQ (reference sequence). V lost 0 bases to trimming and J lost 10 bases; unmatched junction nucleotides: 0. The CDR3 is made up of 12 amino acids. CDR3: CASSLADREQFF. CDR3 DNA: TGTGCCAGCAGCTTAGCGGACAGGGAGCAGTTCTTC.

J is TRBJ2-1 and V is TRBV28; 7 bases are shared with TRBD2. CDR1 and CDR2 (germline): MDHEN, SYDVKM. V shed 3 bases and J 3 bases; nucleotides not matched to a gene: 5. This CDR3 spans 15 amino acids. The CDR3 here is CASSFGASGYNEQFF. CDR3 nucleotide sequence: TGTGCCAGCAGTTTTGGGGCTAGCGGCTACAATGAGCAGTTCTTC.

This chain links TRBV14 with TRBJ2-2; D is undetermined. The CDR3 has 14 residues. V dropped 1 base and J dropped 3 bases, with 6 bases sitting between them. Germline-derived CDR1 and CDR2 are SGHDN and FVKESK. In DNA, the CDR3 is TGTGCCAGCAGCCAAGTCACGGACACCGGGGAGCTGTTTTTT. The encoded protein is CASSQVTDTGELFF.

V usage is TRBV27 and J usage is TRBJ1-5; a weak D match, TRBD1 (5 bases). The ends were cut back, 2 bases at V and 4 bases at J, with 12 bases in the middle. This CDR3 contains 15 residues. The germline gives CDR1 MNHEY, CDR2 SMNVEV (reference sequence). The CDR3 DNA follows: TGTGCCAGCAGTTTAGGTCGCACAGGTAATCAGCCCCAGCATTTT. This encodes CASSLGRTGNQPQHF.

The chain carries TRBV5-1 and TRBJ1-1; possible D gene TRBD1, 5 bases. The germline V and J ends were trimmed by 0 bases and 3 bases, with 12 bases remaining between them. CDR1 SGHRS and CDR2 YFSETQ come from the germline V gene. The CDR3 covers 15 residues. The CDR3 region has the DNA TGCGCCAGCAGCTTGGGGGGCAGCGGGGACACTGAAGCTTTCTTT. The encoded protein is CASSLGGSGDTEAFF.

The CDR3 DNA follows: TGTGCCAGCAGAGCCACGGACAGGGTCAGTCAGCCCCAGCATTTT. This codes for CASRATDRVSQPQHF. This rearrangement joins TRBV28 to TRBJ1-5; 8 bases are a match to TRBD1. The CDR3 contains 15 residues. The J segment lost 6 bases and the V segment lost 6 bases, leaving 10 bases of the junction unmatched. CDR1 is MDHEN and CDR2 is SYDVKM in the germline V gene.

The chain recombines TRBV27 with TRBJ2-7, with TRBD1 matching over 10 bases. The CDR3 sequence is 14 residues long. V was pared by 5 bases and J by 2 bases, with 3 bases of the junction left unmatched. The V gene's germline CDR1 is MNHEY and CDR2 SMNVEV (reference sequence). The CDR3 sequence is CASSIGQGAYEQYF. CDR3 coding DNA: TGTGCCAGCAGTATCGGACAGGGGGCCTACGAGCAGTACTTC.

CDR3 region: CSVQGQKLNTEAFF. The CDR3 coding sequence is TGCAGCGTTCAGGGACAGAAGTTGAACACTGAAGCTTTCTTT. V usage is TRBV29-1 and J usage is TRBJ1-1; 7 bases are shared with TRBD1. CDR3 length: 14 amino acids. CDR1 and CDR2 from the germline V gene are SQVTM and ANQGSEA. Germline trimming cut 5 bases from V and 0 bases from J; bases unmatched to any gene: 6.

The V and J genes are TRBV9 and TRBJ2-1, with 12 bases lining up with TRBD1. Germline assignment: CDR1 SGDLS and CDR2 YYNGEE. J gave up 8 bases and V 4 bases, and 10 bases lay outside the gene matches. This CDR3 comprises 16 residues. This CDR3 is CASSITGQGASYEQFF. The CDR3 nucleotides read TGTGCCAGCAGCATAACGGGACAGGGGGCCTCATATGAGCAGTTCTTC.

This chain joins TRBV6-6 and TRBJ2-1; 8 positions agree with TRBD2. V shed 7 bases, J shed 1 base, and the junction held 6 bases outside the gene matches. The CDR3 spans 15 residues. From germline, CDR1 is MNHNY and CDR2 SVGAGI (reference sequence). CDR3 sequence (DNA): TGTGCCAGCACCCCAGGCGGGAGGTCCTACAATGAGCAGTTCTTC. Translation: CASTPGGRSYNEQFF.

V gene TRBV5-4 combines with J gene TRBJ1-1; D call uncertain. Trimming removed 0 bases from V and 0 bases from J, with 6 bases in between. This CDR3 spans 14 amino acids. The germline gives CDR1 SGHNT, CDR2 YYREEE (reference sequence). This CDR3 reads CASSLGSVNTEAFF. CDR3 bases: TGTGCCAGCAGCTTGGGATCGGTGAACACTGAAGCTTTCTTT.

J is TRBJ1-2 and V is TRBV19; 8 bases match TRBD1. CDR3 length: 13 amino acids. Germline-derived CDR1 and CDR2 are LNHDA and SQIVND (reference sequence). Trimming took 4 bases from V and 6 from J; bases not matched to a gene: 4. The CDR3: CASSKDRVHGYTF. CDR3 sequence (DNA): TGTGCCAGTAGTAAGGACAGGGTTCATGGCTACACCTTC.

CDR3 region: CASSLIESFSGNTIYF. The CDR3 DNA sequence: TGTGCCAGCAGCTTAATCGAGAGTTTCTCTGGAAACACCATATATTTT. The chain uses TRBV11-2 and TRBJ1-3, with D uncertain. The germline V gene encodes CDR1 SGHAT and CDR2 FQNNGV. Between the trimmed V and J ends, which lost 2 bases and 0 bases, there was a span of 11 bases. This CDR3 region has 16 residues. Looking up the rest from reference TRBV11-2 and TRBJ1-3 gives the full variable domain: EAGVAQSPRYKIIEKRQSVAFWCNPISGHATLYWYQQILGQGPKLLIQFQNNGVVDDSQLPKDRFSAERLKGVDSTLKIQPAKLEDSAVYLCASSLIESFSGNTIYFGEGSWLTVV.